A single sample gave rise to the 3 T cell receptor beta chains below, sequenced in a study of shared clonotypes between healthy human individuals. TCRdb's table, derived via immunoSEQ multiplex PCR, lists solely in-frame clones and lacks some. Among roughly 2 million clones listed, approximately 95% were seen once. Sample: naive CD4+ T cells sorted from blood. Subset described: CD45RA+ positively selected. The receptors here all came from a man in his late teens or twenties in good health.

The V gene is TRBV6-6, the J gene TRBJ1-2, with D hard to call. This CDR3 has 16 residues. V was shortened by 5 bases and J by 8 bases, with 24 bases between the two germline ends. Germline lookup yields CDR1 MNHNY and CDR2 SVGAGI (reference sequence). CDR3 in DNA: TGTGCCAGCAGTGTCGTGCAGACGCCTCTATTGATGGGCTACACCTTC. Protein: CASSVVQTPLLMGYTF.

The V gene is TRBV19, the J gene TRBJ1-2; TRBD1 matches 7 bases. Trimming at V came to 1 base and at J to 5 bases, leaving 7 bases not matched to a gene. This CDR3 is 15 amino acids long. The germline gives CDR1 LNHDA, CDR2 SQIVND (reference sequence). The CDR3 protein is CASSIAQGQTYGYTF. CDR3 in DNA: TGTGCCAGTAGTATAGCCCAGGGACAGACTTATGGCTACACCTTC.

The chain joins TRBV6-6 to TRBJ1-4; D is undetermined. In germline, CDR1 is MNHNY, CDR2 SVGAGI (reference sequence). The V end was cut by 6 bases, the J end by 1 base, with 15 bases between. The CDR3 extends over 16 amino acids. In nucleotides, the CDR3 is TGTGCCAGCAGCTACGGTGTTGGCTTAACTAATGAAAAACTGTTTTTT. Translation: CASSYGVGLTNEKLFF.